This T cell receptor beta chain was observed in a study of cytomegalovirus exposure and HLA in healthy donors. Produced via immunoSEQ multiplex PCR; TCRdb's table is partial and in-frame only. Here the sample spans 200,000 to 250,000 clones, 70% to 90% being singletons. The V and J ends lost 4 bases and 7 bases respectively, with 8 bases between them. The CDR3 runs to 11 residues. CDR1 is SNHLY and CDR2 is FYNNEI in the germline V gene. This clone was recorded a few times. The source is a woman aged 18-29 years in good health and CMV-seronegative. V and J are TRBV2 and TRBJ2-7, with D perhaps TRBD2 (5 bases). Sequencing was performed on PBMCs. The CDR3 here is CASSGLAEQYF. The CDR3 nucleotides read TGTGCCAGCAGTGGATTAGCGGAGCAGTACTTC.